The 8 T cell receptor beta chains given below trace back to one sample, sequenced in a study of read filtering for tumor transcriptome and immune sequencing. This library used 300 to 450 ng RNA and molecular barcoded adaptors spanning alpha/delta and beta/gamma chains. TCRdb used MiXCR to reprocess the reads, holding one entry per CDR3 protein. The sample shows around 140,000 distinct CDR3 sequences, 13% of them seen only once. The material sequenced was a population of CD138-negative cells sorted from bone marrow. These TCRs come from a donor at least 40 years old with multiple myeloma.

This clonotype was seen many times. The chain links TRBV4-2 to TRBJ2-1; D tentatively fits TRBD1 or TRBD2 (5 bases each). Germline CDR1 reads LGHNA; CDR2 reads YNFKEQ. Trimming removed 0 bases from V and 8 bases from J, with 14 bases in between. CDR3 length: 15 amino acids. The CDR3 reads CASSQDGDRGDEQFF. CDR3 nucleotide sequence: TGTGCCAGCAGCCAAGATGGGGACCGCGGCGATGAGCAGTTCTTC.

This clonotype was recorded at least ten times. The chain joins TRBV4-1 to TRBJ2-1; TRBD2 agrees at 7 bases. The CDR3 runs to 15 residues. Germline V gene sequence: CDR1 MGHRA, CDR2 YSYEKL. Trimming cost V 0 bases and J 10 bases; bases outside gene matches: 9. The chain's CDR3 is CASSQDLSLAVEQFF. The CDR3, as DNA: TGCGCCAGCAGCCAAGATCTCAGCCTAGCGGTCGAGCAGTTCTTC.

For this clonotype: A much larger clone sits a single nucleotide away, making a read error possible. The final CDR3 position lacks the conserved phenylalanine or tryptophan, pointing to a likely read error. This rearrangement joins TRBV6-1 to TRBJ1-2, with D perhaps TRBD1 (5 bases). Germline V gives CDR1 MNHNS, CDR2 SASEGT. The V and J ends lost 7 bases and 3 bases respectively, with 24 bases between them. The CDR3 runs 17 residues. CDR3 residues: CASTPRWGSRGYYGYTS. The DNA for the CDR3 is TGTGCCAGCACTCCTCGTTGGGGGAGTCGGGGCTACTATGGCTACACCTCC.

Comment on this clonotype: A read error is possible here, since a much larger clone lies one base away. The CDR3 DNA follows: TGTGCCAGCAGCTGGACCACCGGGGAGCTGTTTTTT. Amino acid sequence: CASSWTTGELFF. The J gene is TRBJ2-2, the V gene TRBV7-2, with no clear D. Germline CDR1 and CDR2: SGHTA and FQGNSA. V was pared by 4 bases and J by 4 bases, with 4 bases between. This CDR3 comprises 12 residues.

This clonotype was seen at least ten times. This chain uses TRBV6-2 or TRBV6-3 with TRBJ1-1; D possibly corresponds to TRBD1 (5 bases). Trimming removed 11 bases at V and 5 bases at J, with 18 bases between. Germline CDR1 reads MNHEY; CDR2 reads SVGEGT. The length of the CDR3 is 13 residues. CDR3 coding DNA: TGTGCCCCGTGGACCCAGGGCGTTACTGAAGCTTTCTTT. It codes for CAPWTQGVTEAFF.

The rearrangement joins TRBV7-9 to TRBJ2-7; D unresolved. This CDR3 region has 13 residues. Trimming removed 6 bases from V and 7 bases from J, with 16 bases in between. Looked up from germline, CDR1 is SEHNR and CDR2 is FQNEAQ (reference sequence). The CDR3: CASSARPGVEQYF. The CDR3 DNA reads TGTGCCAGCAGTGCGAGGCCAGGCGTGGAGCAGTACTTC.

This clonotype was picked up many times. J is TRBJ2-7 and V is TRBV4-2; 9 bases are a match to TRBD2. CDR1 and CDR2 (germline): LGHNA, YNFKEQ. This CDR3 contains 15 residues. Trimming removed 2 bases from V and 3 bases from J; junction bases left unmatched: 5. The CDR3 DNA reads TGTGCCAGCAGCCAATCGTCTAGCGGGATCTACGAGCAGTACTTC. Its protein is CASSQSSSGIYEQYF.

The sample holds many counts of this clonotype. V and J are TRBV7-9 and TRBJ2-5; D gene unclear. CDR1 and CDR2 from the germline V gene are SEHNR and FQNEAQ (reference sequence). The CDR3 runs 13 residues. Trimming removed 6 bases from V and 0 bases from J, with 8 bases in between. In DNA form, the CDR3 reads TGTGCCAGCAGACGGACGTACCAAGAGACCCAGTACTTC. Its protein product is CASRRTYQETQYF.